This passage covers 18 T cell receptor beta chains from one sample sequenced in a study of blood T cell repertoires in COVID-19. Method: immunoSEQ multiplex PCR; TCRdb's copy keeps in-frame clones and lacks some. This table holds 200,000 to 300,000 clones, approximately 82% found once. Sequenced: peripheral blood. Every receptor here comes from an elderly woman with acute or convalescent COVID-19.

The chain recombines TRBV11-2 with TRBJ1-1; 8 bases align to TRBD1. This CDR3 has 16 residues. Germline V lookup: CDR1 SGHAT, CDR2 FQNNGV. With V trimmed by 0 bases and J by 1 base, 4 bases remained unmatched. The chain's CDR3 is CASSLDRTGRNTEAFF. The CDR3 DNA reads TGTGCCAGCAGCTTAGATCGGACAGGGAGGAACACTGAAGCTTTCTTT.

The table lists this clone with a few counts. The chain has TRBV2 and TRBJ1-4, with D unclear. This CDR3 is built from 13 residues. Germline V gives CDR1 SNHLY, CDR2 FYNNEI. Trimming left V 3 bases short and J 8 bases short, with 10 bases between. As DNA, the CDR3 is TGTGCCAGCAGTGATGATTCGGGAGAAAAACTGTTTTTT. This encodes CASSDDSGEKLFF.

V usage is TRBV2 and J usage is TRBJ2-5, with D unresolved. With 0 bases removed from V and 2 bases from J, the gap between germline ends came to 7 bases. The CDR3 loop spans 14 amino acids. CDR1 SNHLY and CDR2 FYNNEI come from the germline V gene. The CDR3 region has the DNA TGTGCCAGCAGTGAAGCCACGCGGCAAGAGACCCAGTACTTC. Encoded protein: CASSEATRQETQYF.

This chain connects TRBV24-1 to TRBJ2-2; 12 bases align to TRBD2. CDR3 length: 17 residues. J gave up 7 bases and V 3 bases, and 8 bases lay outside the gene matches. CDR1 is KGHDR, CDR2 SFDVKD, per germline. The chain's CDR3 is CATSDASGRASNGELFF. Here the CDR3 DNA reads TGTGCCACCAGTGATGCTAGCGGGAGGGCGTCTAACGGGGAGCTGTTTTTT.

The V gene is TRBV7-2, the J gene TRBJ1-2, with D possibly matching TRBD1 (6 bases). Trimming stripped 5 bases from V and 4 bases from J, with 17 bases between. The CDR3 has 15 amino acids. Per germline, CDR1 SGHTA and CDR2 FQGNSA. CDR3 amino acids: CASSNRGGVSYGYTF. CDR3 nucleotides: TGTGCCAGCAGCAATAGGGGGGGAGTAAGCTATGGCTACACCTTC.

The rearrangement joins TRBV28 to TRBJ1-2; weak D call: TRBD1 (5 bases). The germline V and J ends were trimmed by 6 bases and 8 bases, with 7 bases remaining between them. The CDR3 totals 10 residues. CDR1 is MDHEN, CDR2 SYDVKM, per germline. The CDR3 reads CASRGQGYTF. In DNA, the CDR3 is TGTGCCAGCAGGGGGCAAGGCTACACCTTC.

The chain has TRBV4-1 and TRBJ1-2, with 9 bases identical to TRBD1. CDR1 is MGHRA, CDR2 YSYEKL, per germline. The CDR3 is 16 residues long. Germline trimming cut 0 bases from V and 4 bases from J; bases unmatched to any gene: 6. DNA of the CDR3: TGCGCCAGCAGCCAAGAGGGGACGACAGGGGGCTATGGCTACACCTTC. It codes for CASSQEGTTGGYGYTF.

This clone came up once. This chain joins TRBV21-1 and TRBJ2-2; the D call of TRBD2 is as the table states it, not checked on the DNA. TRBV21-1 is recorded as a pseudogene. The CDR3 spans 13 residues. The CDR3 here is CASSKRNTGELFF. In nucleotides, the CDR3 is TGTGCCAGCAGCAAACGGAACACCGGGGAGCTGTTTTTT.

This clone came up once. The V call is TRBV5-5, the J call TRBJ1-1; TRBD1 aligns across 8 bases. Per the germline V gene, CDR1 is SGHKS and CDR2 is YYEKEE (reference sequence). This CDR3 is built from 14 residues. Losses at the gene ends were 6 bases for V and 6 bases for J; bases not matched to a gene: 10. CDR3 coding DNA: TGTGCCAGCACCCGAGGACAGGGACTGGCTGAAGCTTTCTTT. Its protein is CASTRGQGLAEAFF.

This clone was recorded a few times. J is TRBJ2-1 and V is TRBV3-1 (or the pseudogene TRBV3-2), with TRBD2 matching over 7 bases. The CDR3 extends over 13 amino acids. V lost 4 bases and J lost 12; bases outside the gene matches: 9. Germline CDR1 is LGHDT and CDR2 is YNNKEL (reference sequence). CDR3 nucleotide sequence: TGTGCCAGCAGCCGGACTAGTGGGGTGGGGCAGTTCTTC. This translates into CASSRTSGVGQFF.

The chain links TRBV7-2 to TRBJ1-6; TRBD1 agrees at 9 bases. The CDR3 extends over 17 amino acids. V shed 5 bases, J shed 1 base, and the junction held 6 bases outside the gene matches. CDR1 and CDR2 (germline): SGHTA, FQGNSA. This chain's CDR3 is CASSPGQGTSYNSPLHF. The CDR3 DNA sequence: TGTGCCAGCAGCCCGGGACAGGGAACGTCCTATAATTCACCCCTCCACTTT.

V is TRBV7-2 and J is TRBJ2-7, with TRBD2 matching 13 bases. CDR3 length: 17 residues. CDR1 is SGHTA and CDR2 is FQGNSA in the germline V gene. V was pared by 5 bases and J by 1 base, with 8 bases of the junction left unmatched. CDR3 in DNA: TGTGCCAGCAGCCAACGGACTAGCGGGAGTGGGTCCTACGAGCAGTACTTC. It specifies CASSQRTSGSGSYEQYF.

The sample holds many counts of this clone. The V gene is TRBV7-8, the J gene TRBJ2-7, with D tentatively TRBD1 (6 bases). The CDR3 is 14 amino acids. V lost 2 bases and J lost 3, with 11 bases in between. Germline V lookup: CDR1 SGHVS, CDR2 FQNEAQ. CDR3 coding DNA: TGTGCCAGCAGCTTATCCGGACAGATCTACGAGCAGTACTTC. This gives the protein CASSLSGQIYEQYF.

The chain uses TRBV19 and TRBJ2-1, with D unclear. Per the germline V gene, CDR1 is LNHDA and CDR2 is SQIVND (reference sequence). Trimming took off 1 base at V and 7 bases at J, with 8 bases between the two ends. The CDR3 consists of 13 residues. CDR3 in DNA: TGTGCCAGTAGTATAGCTACGGTAAATGAGCAGTTCTTC. This translates into CASSIATVNEQFF.

This clone is a singleton in its sample. This chain links TRBV7-9 with TRBJ2-7, with D perhaps TRBD1 (6 bases). CDR3 size: 14 residues. The germline gives CDR1 SEHNR, CDR2 FQNEAQ (reference sequence). V lost 5 bases and J 4 bases, leaving 15 bases between the germline ends. The CDR3 bases are TGTGCCAGCAGCACCGGGACACTCAAATACGAGCAGTACTTC. This encodes CASSTGTLKYEQYF.

The CDR3 sequence is CASSVADDRYGYTF. The CDR3 DNA sequence: TGTGCCAGCAGCGTAGCCGACGACAGATATGGCTACACCTTC. The rearrangement joins TRBV9 to TRBJ1-2, with TRBD1 as a possible D gene (5 bases). The CDR3 length is 14 residues. V was cut by 0 bases and J by 5 bases, with 11 bases left in between. Germline CDR1 is SGDLS and CDR2 is YYNGEE.

This clone was recorded once. The V and J genes are TRBV27 and TRBJ1-5; possibly TRBD1 for D (6 bases). The germline V and J ends were trimmed by 0 bases and 2 bases, with 11 bases remaining between them. CDR3 length equals 16 residues. Germline loops: CDR1 MNHEY, CDR2 SMNVEV (reference sequence). CDR3 bases: TGTGCCAGCAGTTTATCCGCAGGGGTAGGCAATCAGCCCCAGCATTTT. It encodes CASSLSAGVGNQPQHF.

The V call is TRBV5-6, the J call TRBJ2-7, with 11 bases lining up with TRBD1. Losses at the gene ends were 0 bases for V and 2 bases for J; bases not matched to a gene: 1. Germline CDR1 SGHDT, CDR2 YYEEEE. The CDR3 length is 15 residues. The CDR3 is CASSLGDRGTYEQYF. CDR3 DNA sequence: TGTGCCAGCAGCTTGGGGGACAGGGGGACCTACGAGCAGTACTTC.